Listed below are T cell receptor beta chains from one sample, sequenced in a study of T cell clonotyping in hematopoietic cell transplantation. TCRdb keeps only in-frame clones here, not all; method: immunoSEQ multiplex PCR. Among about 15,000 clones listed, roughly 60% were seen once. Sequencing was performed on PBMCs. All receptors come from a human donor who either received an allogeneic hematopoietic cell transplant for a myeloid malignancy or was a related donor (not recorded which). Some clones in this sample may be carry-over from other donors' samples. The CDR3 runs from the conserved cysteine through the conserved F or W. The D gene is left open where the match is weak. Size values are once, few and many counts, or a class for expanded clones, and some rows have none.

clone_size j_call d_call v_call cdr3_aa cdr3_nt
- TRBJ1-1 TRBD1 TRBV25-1 CASSEGQENTEAFF TGTGCCAGCAGTGAGGGACAGGAGAACACTGAAGCTTTCTTT
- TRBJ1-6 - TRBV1 CTSSHSLGGSYNSPLHF TGCACCAGCAGCCACAGTCTCGGCGGCTCCTATAATTCACCCCTCCACTTT
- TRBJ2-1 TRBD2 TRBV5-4 CASSLDDGGRGLRNEQFF TGTGCCAGCAGCTTGGATGACGGGGGGAGGGGTTTGCGGAATGAGCAGTTCTTC
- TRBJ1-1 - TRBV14 CASSGGGALNTEAFF TGTGCCAGCAGTGGAGGGGGGGCCTTGAACACTGAAGCTTTCTTT
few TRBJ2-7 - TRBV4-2 CASSQDSYEQYF TGTGCCAGCAGCCAAGATAGCTACGAGCAGTACTTC
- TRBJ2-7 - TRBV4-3 CASSQGLLYEQYF TGCGCCAGCAGCCAAGGACTACTCTACGAGCAGTACTTC
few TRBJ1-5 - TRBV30 CAWRGSGPQHF TGTGCCTGGAGGGGCTCGGGGCCCCAGCATTTT
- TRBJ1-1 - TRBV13 CASSVLPGNTEAFF TGTGCCAGCAGCGTCCTTCCGGGGAACACTGAAGCTTTCTTT
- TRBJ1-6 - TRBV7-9 CASSHGKGVGNSPLHF TGTGCCAGCAGCCATGGGAAAGGAGTGGGTAATTCACCCCTCCACTTT
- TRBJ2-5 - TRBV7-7 CASSLHGGWETQYF TGTGCCAGCAGCTTACATGGCGGGTGGGAGACCCAGTACTTC
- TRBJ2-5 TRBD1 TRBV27 CASSLRGDREIEKETQYF TGTGCCAGCAGTTTAAGGGGCGACAGGGAGATTGAGAAAGAGACCCAGTACTTC